The T cell receptor (beta chain) under discussion was sequenced for a study of blood T cell repertoires in COVID-19 (dated by TCRdb to the early 2020s). Concerning the study at large: Samples from collaborators originated in the United States, Italy and Spain and spanned both the acute and convalescent phases of COVID-19. The prospective study material was composed of cDNA or gDNA derived from T cells, B-cell-depleted T cells, or PBMCs. Subjects who had been exposed to COVID-19, were actively infected with it, or had recovered from it provided the deeply sampled blood TCRbeta repertoires that made up the dataset. The repertoires were released in a freely available public database intended as a resource for research on the immune response to SARS-CoV-2. Samples came from the ongoing ImmuneRACE study (first 160 participants) plus 1,254 subjects from 6 global collaborators. The sample metadata nearly always contained a de-identified subject ID, COVID-19 status, age in years and sex. HLA class I and class II types, where available, came from metadata supplied by the sample provider rather than from assay-based typing.

TCRbeta CDR3 regions were amplified from genomic DNA by means of the immunoSEQ Assay, a bias-controlled multiplex PCR. For the original study's pipeline: Within the assay, amplification of reference gene primers was used to estimate how many nucleated cells each sample contained. To quantify the absolute abundance of each unique TCRbeta CDR3 rearrangement, sequence reads were collapsed and filtered. For each sample, productive Simpson clonality was calculated by taking the square root of Simpson's diversity index across productive rearrangements. The clones in this table, taken by TCRdb from immuneACCESS, are in-frame only. Not every clone is retained; where verified, under half of the shortfall comes from an unresolved V gene, and the cause of the rest is unknown. V, J and clone size derive from that table, while D and trimming were established from the DNA sequence. Counted in this sample were about 190,000 clones; around 80% of them appeared once. The ten largest clones take up 13% to 15% of the sample.

Results the study describes overall, beyond this receptor: Clinical and demographic metadata were provided uncurated, with the amount varying by source and participant.

Collaborating institutions collected whole blood in K2EDTA tubes following their own protocols. For TCRbeta analysis, collaborators shipped samples in one of three forms: frozen whole blood, isolated PBMCs, or DNA extracted from either of those sample types. The germline V gene supplies CDR1 KGHSH and CDR2 LQKENI. The CDR3 measures 11 amino acids from cysteine to phenylalanine. This entry keeps only the CDR3 DNA: 33 bases, framed from base 1. The junction shows trimming of 5 bases on V and 2 bases on J, plus 3 bases between the germline ends. Regarding this clone: There is no known antigen for this receptor. It has no much larger one-base neighbor in the sample; base qualities were not kept.

Sequenced input: peripheral blood. This receptor chain uses TRBV18 and TRBJ2-5; confidence is insufficient to name the D gene. The TCR sequence derives from a man aged 30 to 45 with active or convalescent COVID-19. The nucleotides read TGTGCCAGCTCAGAGCAAGAGACCCAGTACTTC. This translates into CASSEQETQYF.